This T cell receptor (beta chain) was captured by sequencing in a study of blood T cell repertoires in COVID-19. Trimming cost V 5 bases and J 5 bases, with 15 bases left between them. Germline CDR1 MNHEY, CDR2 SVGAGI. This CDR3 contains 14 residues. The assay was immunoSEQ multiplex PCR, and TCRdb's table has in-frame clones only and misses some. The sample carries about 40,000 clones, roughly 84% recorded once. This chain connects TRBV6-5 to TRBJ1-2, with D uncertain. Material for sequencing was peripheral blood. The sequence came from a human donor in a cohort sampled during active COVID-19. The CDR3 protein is CASSPVRREYGYTF. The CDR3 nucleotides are TGTGCCAGCAGTCCCGTCAGACGGGAGTATGGCTACACCTTC.